This paragraph reports one TCR beta chain. Sequencing used immunoSEQ multiplex PCR; TCRdb keeps in-frame clones, though not all of them. The sample gives hundreds of thousands of clones, about 87% of which show up once; 6.3% is in the top ten. The Seattle patients, enrolled during active infection, were followed longitudinally. Looked up from germline, CDR1 is LGHDT and CDR2 is YNNKEL (reference sequence). The CDR3 has 15 amino acids. With 3 bases removed from V and 8 bases from J, the gap between germline ends came to 19 bases. This sample is part of a study of blood T cell repertoires in COVID-19. V gene TRBV3-1 (or the pseudogene TRBV3-2) combines with J gene TRBJ1-2; D is perhaps TRBD1 (6 bases). Sequenced: peripheral blood. This TCR was recovered from a woman in her twenties or thirties with COVID-19, enrolled during active disease. CDR3 bases: TGTGCCAGCAGCCACGGACAGTTTCGCTCTTGGGGCTACACCTTC. Protein: CASSHGQFRSWGYTF.